This T cell receptor beta chain was sequenced for a study of PD-1 blockade in classical Hodgkin lymphoma. As to time point: cycle 4 day 1 (C4D1), after less than 7 weeks of nivolumab. With no exception, relapse followed autologous stem cell transplantation in all patients, and brentuximab vedotin exposure varied. Complete response, partial response or progressive disease made up the best responses. The CDR3 consists of 17 residues. V was trimmed by 4 bases and J by 0 bases, leaving 16 bases between them. Germline lookup yields CDR1 SGHRS and CDR2 YFSETQ. Assay used: immunoSEQ multiplex PCR; TCRdb lists only in-frame clones, some missing. The repertoire has about 96,000 clones, 85% to 95% of them found once; the top ten carry 2%.

This TCR was sampled from a human donor with classical Hodgkin lymphoma. The V call is TRBV5-1, the J call TRBJ2-2, with TRBD2 as a possible D gene (7 bases). Material: peripheral blood mononuclear cells (PBMCs), obtained before the fourth cycle of nivolumab. The CDR3 nucleotides read TGCGCCAGCAGCGTATTCTTAGGGGGGGCGAACACCGGGGAGCTGTTTTTT. Its protein is CASSVFLGGANTGELFF.